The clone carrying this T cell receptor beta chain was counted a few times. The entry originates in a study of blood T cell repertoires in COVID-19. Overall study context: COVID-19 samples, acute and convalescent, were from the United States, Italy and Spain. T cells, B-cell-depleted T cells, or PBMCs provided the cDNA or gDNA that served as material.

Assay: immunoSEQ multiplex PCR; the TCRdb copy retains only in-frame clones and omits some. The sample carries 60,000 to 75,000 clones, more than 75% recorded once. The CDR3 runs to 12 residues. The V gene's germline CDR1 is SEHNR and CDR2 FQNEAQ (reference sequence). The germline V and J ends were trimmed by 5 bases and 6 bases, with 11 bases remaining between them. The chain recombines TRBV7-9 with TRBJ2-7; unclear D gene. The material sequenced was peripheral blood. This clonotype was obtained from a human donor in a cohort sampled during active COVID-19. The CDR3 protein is CASSPTHGEQYF. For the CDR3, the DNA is TGTGCCAGCAGCCCGACTCACGGCGAGCAGTACTTC.